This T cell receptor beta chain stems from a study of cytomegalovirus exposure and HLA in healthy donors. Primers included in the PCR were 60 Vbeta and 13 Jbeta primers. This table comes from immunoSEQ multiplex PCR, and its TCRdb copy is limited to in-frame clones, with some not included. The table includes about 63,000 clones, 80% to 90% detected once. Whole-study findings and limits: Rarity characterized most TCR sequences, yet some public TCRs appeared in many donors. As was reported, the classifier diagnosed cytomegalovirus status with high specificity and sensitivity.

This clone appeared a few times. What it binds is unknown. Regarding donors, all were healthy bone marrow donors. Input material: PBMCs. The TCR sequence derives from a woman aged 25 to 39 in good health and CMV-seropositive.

The CDR3 nucleotides are TGCGCCAGCAGCCCCCTGGGACTAGGGGGAGATACGCAGTATTTT. Encoded protein: CASSPLGLGGDTQYF. The rearrangement joins TRBV5-1 to TRBJ2-3; the match to TRBD2 covers 8 bases. The V gene's germline CDR1 is SGHRS and CDR2 YFSETQ. The CDR3 runs to 15 residues. The ends lost 4 bases at V and 5 bases at J; junction bases unmatched: 9.